This is a list of T cell receptor beta chains from one sample in a study of blood T cell repertoires in COVID-19. Method: immunoSEQ multiplex PCR; TCRdb's copy keeps in-frame clones and lacks some. In the table there are about 200,000 clones, around 84% of which are singletons. Material for sequencing was peripheral blood. The origin of the receptors is a woman older than 75 with acute or convalescent COVID-19. Each CDR3 is given with its conserved first and last residue. The D gene is left open where the match is weak. A clone size is listed for some rows: how often the clone was seen (once, few, many), or a class if it is expanded.

abundance,d_gene,v_gene,j_gene,CDR3aa,CDR3nt
.,TRBD2,TRBV29-1,TRBJ2-2,CSAGRGVNTGELFF,TGCAGCGCCGGGCGGGGGGTCAACACCGGGGAGCTGTTTTTT
once,.,TRBV9,TRBJ1-3,CASSVAVAGFGNTIYF,TGTGCCAGCAGCGTAGCCGTTGCAGGGTTTGGAAACACCATATATTTT
once,TRBD2,TRBV5-1,TRBJ2-1,CASSPLAGVFNEQFF,TGCGCCAGCAGCCCCTTAGCGGGAGTGTTCAATGAGCAGTTCTTC
.,.,TRBV30,TRBJ1-5,CAWSAAVSNQPQHF,TGTGCCTGGAGCGCGGCGGTTAGCAATCAGCCCCAGCATTTT
.,TRBD2,TRBV6-6,TRBJ2-3,CASSPLQREATDTQYF,TGTGCCAGCAGCCCCTTACAGCGGGAGGCCACAGATACGCAGTATTTT
.,TRBD1,TRBV29-1,TRBJ1-2,CSAYRGGDGYTF,TGCAGCGCCTACAGGGGGGGAGATGGCTACACCTTC
.,TRBD1,TRBV7-2,TRBJ1-1,CASSLARETGRTEAFF,TGTGCCAGCAGCTTAGCGCGTGAGACAGGGAGGACTGAAGCTTTCTTT
few,TRBD1,TRBV29-1,TRBJ1-2,CSGAGTGYGYTF,TGCAGCGGCGCCGGGACAGGATATGGCTACACCTTC
few,TRBD2,TRBV7-2,TRBJ2-7,CASSRGLAELYEQYF,TGTGCCAGCAGCCGGGGCCTAGCGGAGCTCTACGAGCAGTACTTC
few,TRBD1,TRBV4-2,TRBJ1-5,CASSQAGGGQPQHF,TGTGCCAGCAGCCAAGCAGGGGGAGGTCAGCCCCAGCATTTT
.,.,TRBV30,TRBJ1-2,CAWSVLGGIGYTF,TGTGCCTGGAGTGTACTAGGGGGTATTGGCTACACCTTC
few,.,TRBV20-1,TRBJ2-3,CSASTSADFTDTQYF,TGCAGTGCTAGTACCAGCGCGGATTTCACAGATACGCAGTATTTT
few,.,TRBV7-9,TRBJ1-1,CASSLEQGAEAFF,TGTGCCAGCAGCTTAGAACAGGGAGCTGAAGCTTTCTTT
.,TRBD1,TRBV7-9,TRBJ1-1,CASLSRQGVTEAFF,TGTGCCAGCTTATCAAGACAGGGGGTCACTGAAGCTTTCTTT
.,TRBD1,TRBV27,TRBJ2-7,CASSFGVRGEQYF,TGTGCCAGCAGTTTTGGGGTCAGGGGGGAGCAGTACTTC
.,.,TRBV12-3/TRBV12-4,TRBJ1-5,CASSYREGEPQHF,TGTGCCAGCAGTTACAGGGAGGGAGAGCCCCAGCATTTT
.,TRBD1,TRBV6-5,TRBJ1-3,CASRDRGQGNTIYF,TGTGCCAGCAGGGACAGGGGGCAGGGAAACACCATATATTTT
.,TRBD2,TRBV5-1,TRBJ2-5,CASSLGLAGETQYF,TGCGCCAGCAGCCTCGGACTAGCTGGAGAGACCCAGTACTTC
.,.,TRBV7-3,TRBJ1-5,CASSRGGNQPQHF,TGTGCCAGCAGTCGGGGGGGTAACCAGCCCCAGCATTTT
.,.,TRBV30,TRBJ1-1,CAWETGLPEAFF,TGTGCCTGGGAAACAGGGTTACCTGAAGCTTTCTTT
.,.,TRBV14,TRBJ1-3,CASSQDSGLGGNTIYF,TGTGCCAGCAGCCAAGATTCAGGGCTGGGTGGAAACACCATATATTTT
.,.,TRBV18,TRBJ1-1,CASSFQQVRDTEAFF,TGTGCCAGCTCATTCCAACAGGTTAGGGACACTGAAGCTTTCTTT
few,.,TRBV7-2,TRBJ1-5,CASSRRRGLGETQPQHF,TGTGCCAGCAGCCGTCGACGGGGACTGGGGGAGACTCAGCCCCAGCATTTT